This T cell receptor (beta chain) comes out of a study of cytomegalovirus exposure and HLA in healthy donors. This clone was counted between two and nine times. There are 13 residues in the CDR3. CDR1 KGHSH and CDR2 LQKENI come from the germline V gene. Trimming took 2 bases from V and 6 from J, leaving 8 bases between them. Primers for the PCR totalled 60 Vbeta and 13 Jbeta. The repertoire was sequenced with immunoSEQ multiplex PCR; TCRdb's copy has only in-frame clones and lacks some. The sample carries tens of thousands of clones, over 55% recorded once. This receptor was taken from a woman aged 25 to 39 in good health and CMV-seronegative. The chain carries TRBV18 and TRBJ1-5; D might be TRBD1 (5 bases). The sample taken for sequencing was PBMCs. CDR3 residues: CASSPSGIQPQHF. The CDR3, as DNA: TGTGCCAGCTCACCATCAGGGATTCAGCCCCAGCATTTT. Supplemented by reference TRBV18 and TRBJ1-5, the full variable domain reads NAGVMQNPRHLVRRRGQEARLRCSPMKGHSHVYWYRQLPEEGLKFMVYLQKENIIDESGMPKERFSAEFPKEGPSILRIQQVVRGDSAAYFCASSPSGIQPQHFGDGTRLSIL.